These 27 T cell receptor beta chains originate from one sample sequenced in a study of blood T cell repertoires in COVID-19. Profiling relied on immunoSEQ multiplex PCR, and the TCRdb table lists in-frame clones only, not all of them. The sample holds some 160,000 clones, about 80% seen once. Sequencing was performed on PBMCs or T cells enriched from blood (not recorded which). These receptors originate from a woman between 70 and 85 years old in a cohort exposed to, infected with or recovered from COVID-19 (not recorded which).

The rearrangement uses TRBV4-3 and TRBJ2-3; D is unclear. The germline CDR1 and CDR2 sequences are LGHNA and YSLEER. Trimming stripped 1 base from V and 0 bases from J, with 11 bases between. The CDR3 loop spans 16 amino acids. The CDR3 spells CASSQGGSPSTDTQYF. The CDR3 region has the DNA TGCGCCAGCAGCCAAGGCGGCTCTCCTAGCACAGATACGCAGTATTTT.

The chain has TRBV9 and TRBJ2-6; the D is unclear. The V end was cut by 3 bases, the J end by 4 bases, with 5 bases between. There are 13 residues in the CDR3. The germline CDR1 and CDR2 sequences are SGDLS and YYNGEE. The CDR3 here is CASSASGANVLTF. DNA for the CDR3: TGTGCCAGCAGCGCCTCGGGGGCCAACGTCCTGACTTTC.

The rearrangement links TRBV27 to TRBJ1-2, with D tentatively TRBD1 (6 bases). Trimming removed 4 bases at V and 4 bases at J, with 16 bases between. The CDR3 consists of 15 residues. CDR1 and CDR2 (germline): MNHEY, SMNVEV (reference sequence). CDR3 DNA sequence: TGTGCCAGCAGTTCCTCTGGGGGCCTGGGCTATGGCTACACCTTC. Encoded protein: CASSSSGGLGYGYTF.

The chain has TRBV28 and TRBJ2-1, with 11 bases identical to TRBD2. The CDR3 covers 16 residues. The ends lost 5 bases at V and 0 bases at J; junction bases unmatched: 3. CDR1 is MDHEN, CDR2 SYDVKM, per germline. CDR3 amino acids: CASSPSGGSSYNEQFF. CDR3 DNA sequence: TGTGCCAGCAGTCCTAGCGGGGGGAGCTCCTACAATGAGCAGTTCTTC.

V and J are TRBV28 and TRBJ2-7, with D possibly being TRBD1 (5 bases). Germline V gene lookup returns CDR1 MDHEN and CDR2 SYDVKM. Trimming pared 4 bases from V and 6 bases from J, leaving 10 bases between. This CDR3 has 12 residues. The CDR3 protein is CASSSVGVEQYF. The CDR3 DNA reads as TGTGCCAGCAGTTCGGTAGGGGTCGAGCAGTACTTC.

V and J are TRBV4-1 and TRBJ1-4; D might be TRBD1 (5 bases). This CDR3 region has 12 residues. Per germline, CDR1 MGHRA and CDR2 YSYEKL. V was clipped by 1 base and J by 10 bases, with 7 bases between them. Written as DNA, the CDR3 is TGCGCCAGCAGCCAAGTGGGGGGAAAACTGTTTTTT. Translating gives CASSQVGGKLFF.

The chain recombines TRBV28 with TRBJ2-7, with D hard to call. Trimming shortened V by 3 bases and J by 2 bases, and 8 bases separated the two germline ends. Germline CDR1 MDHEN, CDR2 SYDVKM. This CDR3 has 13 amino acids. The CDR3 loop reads CASSLNTPYEQYF. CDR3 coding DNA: TGTGCCAGCAGTTTGAACACCCCCTACGAGCAGTACTTC.

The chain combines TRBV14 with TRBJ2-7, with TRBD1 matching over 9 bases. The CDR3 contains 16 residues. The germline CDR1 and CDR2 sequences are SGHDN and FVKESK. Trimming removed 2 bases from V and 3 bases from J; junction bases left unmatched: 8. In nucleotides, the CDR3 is TGTGCCAGCAGCCAATTTAAAGGGACAGGGATCTACGAGCAGTACTTC. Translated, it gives CASSQFKGTGIYEQYF.

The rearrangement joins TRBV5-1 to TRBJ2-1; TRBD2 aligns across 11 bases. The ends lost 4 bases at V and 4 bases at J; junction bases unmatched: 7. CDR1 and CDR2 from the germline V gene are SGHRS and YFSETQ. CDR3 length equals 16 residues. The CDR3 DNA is TGCGCCAGCAGCGCCCAACTAGCGGGAGAGTACAATGAGCAGTTCTTC. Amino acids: CASSAQLAGEYNEQFF.

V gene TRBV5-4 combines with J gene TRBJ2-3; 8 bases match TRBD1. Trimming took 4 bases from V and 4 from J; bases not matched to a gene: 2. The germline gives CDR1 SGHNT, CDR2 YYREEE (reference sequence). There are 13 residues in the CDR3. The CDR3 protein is CASSIQGADTQYF. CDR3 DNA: TGTGCCAGCAGCATACAGGGGGCAGATACGCAGTATTTT.

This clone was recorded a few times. CDR3 region: CASSFLNTGELFF. The CDR3 region has the DNA TGTGCCAGCAGCTTTCTGAACACCGGGGAGCTGTTTTTT. The V gene is TRBV7-3, the J gene TRBJ2-2; no reliable D call. This CDR3 region has 13 residues. The V gene's germline CDR1 is SGHTA and CDR2 FQGTGA. The V end lost 3 bases, the J end lost 1 base, and 3 bases lay between the germline ends.

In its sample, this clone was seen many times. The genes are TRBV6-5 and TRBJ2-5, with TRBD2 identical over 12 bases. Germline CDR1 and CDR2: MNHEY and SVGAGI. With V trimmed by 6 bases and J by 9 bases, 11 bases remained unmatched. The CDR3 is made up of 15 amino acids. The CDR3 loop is CASRSGLAGTWAQYF. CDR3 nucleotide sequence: TGTGCCAGCAGATCCGGACTAGCGGGGACTTGGGCCCAGTACTTC.

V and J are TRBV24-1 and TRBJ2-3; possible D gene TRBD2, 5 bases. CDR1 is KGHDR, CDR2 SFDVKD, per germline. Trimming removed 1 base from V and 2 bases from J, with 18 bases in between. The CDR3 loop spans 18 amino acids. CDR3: CATSDFPGEKESTDTQYF. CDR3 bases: TGTGCCACCAGTGATTTCCCCGGGGAGAAAGAGTCCACAGATACGCAGTATTTT.

The CDR3 loop reads CATSPRAAQNTEAFF. Written as DNA, the CDR3 is TGTGCCACCAGCCCCCGAGCGGCGCAGAACACTGAAGCTTTCTTT. The V gene is TRBV15, the J gene TRBJ1-1; D gene uncertain. Trimming cost V 5 bases and J 1 base, with 14 bases left between them. This CDR3 region has 15 residues. Germline V gene lookup returns CDR1 LNHNV and CDR2 YYDKDF (reference sequence).

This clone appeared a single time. The CDR3 bases are TGTGCCACCAGTGGGGGTCAACAGGGTAACACCGGGGAGCTGTTTTTT. This encodes CATSGGQQGNTGELFF. The chain employs TRBV24-1 and TRBJ2-2; TRBD1 might be the D (6 bases). CDR3 length: 16 amino acids. V lost 5 bases, J lost 2 bases, and 14 bases lay in between. CDR1 and CDR2 (germline): KGHDR, SFDVKD.

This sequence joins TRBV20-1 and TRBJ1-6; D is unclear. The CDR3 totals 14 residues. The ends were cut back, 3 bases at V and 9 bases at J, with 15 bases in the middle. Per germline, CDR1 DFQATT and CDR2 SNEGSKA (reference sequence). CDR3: CSASRLPSGSPLHF. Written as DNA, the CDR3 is TGCAGTGCTAGTCGGCTCCCTAGCGGTTCACCCCTCCACTTT.

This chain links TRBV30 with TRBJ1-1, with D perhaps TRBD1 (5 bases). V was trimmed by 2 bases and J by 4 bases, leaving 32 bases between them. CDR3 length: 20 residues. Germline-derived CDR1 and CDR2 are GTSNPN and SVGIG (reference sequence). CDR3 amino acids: CAWSTPPARDSLAVTTEAFF. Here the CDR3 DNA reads TGTGCCTGGAGTACTCCTCCCGCCCGGGACTCGCTCGCCGTTACCACTGAAGCTTTCTTT.

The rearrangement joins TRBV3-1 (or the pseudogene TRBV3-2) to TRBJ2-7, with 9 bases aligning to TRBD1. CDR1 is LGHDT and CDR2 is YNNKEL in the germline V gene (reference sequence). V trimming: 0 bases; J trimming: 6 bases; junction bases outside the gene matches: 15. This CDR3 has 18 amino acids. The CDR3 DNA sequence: TGTGCCAGCAGCCAAGAGTACAGGGGGCGAATAGGGTCGGGCGAGCAGTACTTC. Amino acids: CASSQEYRGRIGSGEQYF.

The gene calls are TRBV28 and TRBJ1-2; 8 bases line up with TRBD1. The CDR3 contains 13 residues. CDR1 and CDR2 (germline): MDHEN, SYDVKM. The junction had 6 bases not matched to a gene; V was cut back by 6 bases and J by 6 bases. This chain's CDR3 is CASRRQGADGYTF. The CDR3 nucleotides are TGTGCCAGCAGACGGCAGGGGGCAGATGGCTACACCTTC.

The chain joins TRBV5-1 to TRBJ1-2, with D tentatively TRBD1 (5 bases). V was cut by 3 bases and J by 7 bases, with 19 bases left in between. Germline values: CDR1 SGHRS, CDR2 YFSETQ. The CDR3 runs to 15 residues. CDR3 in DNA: TGCGCCAGCAGCTCCGGGGGGACGTTTCGTGGTGGCTACACCTTC. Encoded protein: CASSSGGTFRGGYTF.

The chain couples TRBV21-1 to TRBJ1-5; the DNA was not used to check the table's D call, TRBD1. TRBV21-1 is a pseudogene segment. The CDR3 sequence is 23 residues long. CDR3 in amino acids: CASSKRACTGPLRQGEANQPQHF. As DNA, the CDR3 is TGTGCCAGCAGCAAACGAGCGTGCACGGGGCCCCTCAGACAGGGTGAGGCCAATCAGCCCCAGCATTTT.

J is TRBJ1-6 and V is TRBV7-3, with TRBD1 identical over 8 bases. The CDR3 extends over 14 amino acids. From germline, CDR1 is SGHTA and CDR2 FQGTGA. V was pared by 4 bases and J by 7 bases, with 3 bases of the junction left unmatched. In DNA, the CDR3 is TGTGCCAGCAGCTCCGGGACAGGAAATTCACCCCTCCACTTT. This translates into CASSSGTGNSPLHF.

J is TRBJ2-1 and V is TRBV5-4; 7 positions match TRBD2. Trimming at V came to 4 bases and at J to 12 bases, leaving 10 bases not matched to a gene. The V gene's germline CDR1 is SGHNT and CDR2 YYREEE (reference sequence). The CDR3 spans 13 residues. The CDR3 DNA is TGTGCCAGCAGCCCTCACCCGGGGAGGGGGCAGTTCTTC. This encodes CASSPHPGRGQFF.

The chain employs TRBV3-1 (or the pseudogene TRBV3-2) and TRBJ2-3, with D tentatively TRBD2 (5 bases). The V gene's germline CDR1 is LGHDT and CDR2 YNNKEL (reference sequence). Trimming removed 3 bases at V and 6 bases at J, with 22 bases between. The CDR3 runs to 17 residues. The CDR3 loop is CASSHHSSDSLGDTQYF. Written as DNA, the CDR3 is TGTGCCAGCAGCCACCACTCCTCGGACTCCCTGGGGGATACGCAGTATTTT.

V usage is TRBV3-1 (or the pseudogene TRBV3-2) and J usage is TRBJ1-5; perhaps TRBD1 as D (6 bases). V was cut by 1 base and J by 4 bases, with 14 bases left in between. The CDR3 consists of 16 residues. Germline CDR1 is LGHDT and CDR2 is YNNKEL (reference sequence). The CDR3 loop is CASSQGGPVLNQPQHF. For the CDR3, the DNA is TGTGCCAGCAGCCAAGGGGGGCCGGTCCTTAATCAGCCCCAGCATTTT.

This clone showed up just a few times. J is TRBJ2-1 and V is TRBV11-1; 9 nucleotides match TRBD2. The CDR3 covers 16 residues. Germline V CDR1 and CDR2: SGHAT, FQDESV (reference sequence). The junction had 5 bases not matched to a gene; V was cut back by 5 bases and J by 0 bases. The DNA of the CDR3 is TGTGCCAGCAGCGCACTAGCGGGTTTCTCCTACAATGAGCAGTTCTTC. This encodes CASSALAGFSYNEQFF.

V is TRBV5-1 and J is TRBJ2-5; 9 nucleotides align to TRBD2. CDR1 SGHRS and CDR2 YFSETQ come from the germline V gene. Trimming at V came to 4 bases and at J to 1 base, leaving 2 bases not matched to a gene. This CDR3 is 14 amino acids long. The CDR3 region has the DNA TGCGCCAGCAGCATGACTAGCGGCCAAGAGACCCAGTACTTC. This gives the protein CASSMTSGQETQYF.